The sequence of this TCR beta chain was determined in a study of cytomegalovirus exposure and HLA in healthy donors (dated by TCRdb to the late 2010s). Concerning the study at large: The approximately 710 repertoires of the first cohort and the 110 or so validation repertoires were produced on the same platform, according to a later analysis. The aim of the study was to test whether cataloging public T cell receptors could identify signatures of past pathogen exposure. In addition to the first cohort of 666 subjects, a separate validation cohort of around 110 different subjects was used. High-throughput TCR immunosequencing, statistical association of individual TCRs with disease status, and machine learning were combined to predict cytomegalovirus infection status.

CDR1 is given as SQVTM and CDR2 as ANQGSEA, both from the germline V gene. Measured from the cysteine to the phenylalanine, the CDR3 is 14 residues long. Only the CDR3 DNA is retained, 42 bases long and in frame from the first base. From V the trimming removes 0 bases and from J it removes 2 bases, while the gene matches leave 2 bases of the junction unaccounted for. The library was produced with the immunoSEQ multiplex PCR assay. On the authors' methods: A statistical classification framework was built to diagnose cytomegalovirus status from the catalog of TCR beta chain sequences. Here the immuneACCESS table is served through TCRdb, limited to in-frame sequences with V and J called. Missing clones are a known gap in these copies; in checked studies unresolved V genes cover under half, and the rest lacks a known reason. D and trimming were read from the DNA, whereas the V and J calls and clone size are those reported in that table. The sample table shows some 140,000 clones, and 70% to 90% are seen once. 1.4% of the sample lies in the top ten.

In regard to this clone: The antigen it binds to is not known. No base-level quality is on record; no much larger clone is a single base apart.

Separate from the approximately 670-subject first cohort, the validation cohort of roughly 120 subjects was the group to which the donors belonged. Broader findings and caveats from the paper: A total of 150 to 200 TCR beta chains were listed by the study as associated with cytomegalovirus. According to the authors, the approach could potentially be generalized to other disease states and immunological phenotypes. In vitro tests confirmed that a few of the cytomegalovirus-associated TCR beta chains recognize cytomegalovirus antigens. Across donors, most TCR sequences were observed very rarely, whereas some public TCRs were present in many individuals. A later analysis found that TCRs clustered in the first cohort also tended to co-occur in the approximately 120 validation repertoires, with just under 95% of cluster scores above 0. Cytomegalovirus status was reported to be diagnosed by the classifier with high specificity and sensitivity in both the original and validation cohorts. A later analysis had no HLA typing for the validation cohort, so co-occurrence there was scored across all 110 or so repertoires.

This TCR derives from a woman in her 30s in good health and CMV-seronegative. The specimen was PBMCs. This receptor chain uses TRBV29-1 and TRBJ2-5, and TRBD1 matches 8 of the central bases. The CDR3 sequence is CSVEDRDRQETQYF. In nucleotides, the sequence is TGCAGCGTTGAAGATCGGGACAGGCAAGAGACCCAGTACTTC.